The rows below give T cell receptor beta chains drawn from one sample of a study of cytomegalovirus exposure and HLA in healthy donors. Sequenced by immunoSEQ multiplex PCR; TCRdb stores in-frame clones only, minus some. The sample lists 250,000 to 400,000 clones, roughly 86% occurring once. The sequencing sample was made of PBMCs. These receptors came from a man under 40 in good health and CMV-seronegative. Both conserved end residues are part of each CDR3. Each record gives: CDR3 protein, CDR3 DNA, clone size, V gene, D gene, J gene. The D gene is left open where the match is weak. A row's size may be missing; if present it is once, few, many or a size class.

CDR3aa: CASSLVATGANVLTF
CDR3nt: TGCGCCAGCAGCTTGGTTGCTACTGGGGCCAACGTCCTGACTTTC
abundance: -
v_gene: TRBV5-1
d_gene: -
j_gene: TRBJ2-6

CDR3aa: CASSLKGQGSVEQYF
CDR3nt: TGTGCCAGCAGCTTAAAGGGACAGGGATCCGTCGAGCAGTACTTC
abundance: -
v_gene: TRBV7-9
d_gene: TRBD1
j_gene: TRBJ2-7

CDR3aa: CASSRLPGQTYEQYF
CDR3nt: TGTGCCAGCAGCCGCCTCCCGGGACAAACCTACGAGCAGTACTTC
abundance: once
v_gene: TRBV6-5
d_gene: -
j_gene: TRBJ2-7

CDR3aa: CASSQVGGGWENYGYTF
CDR3nt: TGCGCCAGCAGCCAAGTTGGCGGGGGGTGGGAGAACTATGGCTACACCTTC
abundance: -
v_gene: TRBV4-3
d_gene: -
j_gene: TRBJ1-2

CDR3aa: CASSPGQSNEKLFF
CDR3nt: TGTGCCAGCAGTCCGGGACAGAGTAATGAAAAACTGTTTTTT
abundance: once
v_gene: TRBV7-9
d_gene: TRBD1
j_gene: TRBJ1-4

CDR3aa: CASSPQGRGMGDTQYF
CDR3nt: TGTGCCAGCAGCCCCCAGGGGCGGGGGATGGGAGATACGCAGTATTTT
abundance: -
v_gene: TRBV7-7
d_gene: -
j_gene: TRBJ2-3

CDR3aa: CASSHEDGRSGYTF
CDR3nt: TGCGCCAGCAGCCACGAAGACGGGAGAAGTGGCTACACCTTC
abundance: -
v_gene: TRBV4-3
d_gene: -
j_gene: TRBJ1-2

CDR3aa: CASRQGYGYTF
CDR3nt: TGTGCCAGCCGACAGGGCTATGGCTACACCTTC
abundance: once
v_gene: TRBV9
d_gene: TRBD1
j_gene: TRBJ1-2

CDR3aa: CASRRQGLAGNTIYF
CDR3nt: TGTGCCAGCAGGCGGCAGGGTTTAGCTGGAAACACCATATATTTT
abundance: -
v_gene: TRBV6-5
d_gene: -
j_gene: TRBJ1-3

CDR3aa: CASSRRSTGDPTTQYF
CDR3nt: TGTGCCAGTAGTAGGAGAAGTACAGGGGATCCTACGACGCAGTACTTC
abundance: -
v_gene: TRBV19
d_gene: TRBD1
j_gene: TRBJ2-7

CDR3aa: CASIQISYEQYF
CDR3nt: TGTGCCAGCATACAGATATCCTACGAGCAGTACTTC
abundance: -
v_gene: TRBV5-8
d_gene: -
j_gene: TRBJ2-7

CDR3aa: CASRALAGSSYEQYF
CDR3nt: TGTGCCAGCAGGGCTCTAGCGGGAAGCTCCTACGAGCAGTACTTC
abundance: -
v_gene: TRBV2
d_gene: TRBD2
j_gene: TRBJ2-7

CDR3aa: CASSVERGGQAIRYF
CDR3nt: TGTGCCAGCAGTGTCGAGCGGGGGGGCCAAGCGATTCGGTACTTC
abundance: once
v_gene: TRBV2
d_gene: TRBD2
j_gene: TRBJ2-5

CDR3aa: CASSQEFGGFGTDTQYF
CDR3nt: TGCGCCAGCAGCCAAGAATTTGGGGGGTTCGGCACAGATACGCAGTATTTT
abundance: -
v_gene: TRBV4-1
d_gene: -
j_gene: TRBJ2-3

CDR3aa: CASSDLPTRGQNYGYTF
CDR3nt: TGTGCCAGCAGTGATCTCCCGACCCGGGGACAGAACTATGGCTACACCTTC
abundance: -
v_gene: TRBV2
d_gene: TRBD1
j_gene: TRBJ1-2

CDR3aa: CASSRNPGIRQGAEAFF
CDR3nt: TGTGCCAGCAGCCGAAACCCCGGCATCCGACAGGGCGCTGAAGCTTTCTTT
abundance: -
v_gene: TRBV9
d_gene: TRBD1
j_gene: TRBJ1-1

CDR3aa: CASSRQGGGPKAFF
CDR3nt: TGTGCCAGCAGCAGACAGGGGGGTGGCCCCAAAGCTTTCTTT
abundance: -
v_gene: TRBV28
d_gene: TRBD1
j_gene: TRBJ1-1

CDR3aa: CASSTGFPTYEQYF
CDR3nt: TGCGCCAGCAGCACCGGGTTCCCCACCTACGAGCAGTACTTC
abundance: once
v_gene: TRBV4-3
d_gene: -
j_gene: TRBJ2-7

CDR3aa: CASSSRGLGEQFF
CDR3nt: TGTGCCAGCAGTTCCAGGGGGTTGGGTGAGCAGTTCTTC
abundance: -
v_gene: TRBV27
d_gene: TRBD1
j_gene: TRBJ2-1

CDR3aa: CASRSRGQANTEAFF
CDR3nt: TGTGCCAGCAGGAGCAGGGGGCAGGCGAACACTGAAGCTTTCTTT
abundance: -
v_gene: TRBV6-5
d_gene: TRBD1
j_gene: TRBJ1-1

CDR3aa: CASSPGFGYTF
CDR3nt: TGTGCCAGCAGCCCGGGGTTCGGCTACACCTTC
abundance: -
v_gene: TRBV7-9
d_gene: -
j_gene: TRBJ1-2

CDR3aa: CASSDHRGNPNQPQHF
CDR3nt: TGTGCCAGCAGTGATCACCGGGGGAACCCGAATCAGCCCCAGCATTTT
abundance: -
v_gene: TRBV25-1
d_gene: -
j_gene: TRBJ1-5

CDR3aa: CASSFDIEAFF
CDR3nt: TGTGCCAGCAGTTTTGACATTGAAGCTTTCTTT
abundance: many
v_gene: TRBV5-6
d_gene: -
j_gene: TRBJ1-1